This T cell receptor (beta chain) derives from a study of identical twins. Study results and limitations: There were fewer insertions in abundant cord blood beta clonotypes, but memory repertoires showed no such pattern.

TCRdb reprocessed the 5' RACE reads via MiXCR and lists one record per CDR3 protein. The table includes approximately 410,000 distinct CDR3 sequences, less than 20% detected once. CDR1 and CDR2 from the germline V gene are DFQATT and SNEGSKA (reference sequence). The CDR3 length is 12 residues. As to this clonotype: Its cognate antigen is unknown.

This rearrangement joins TRBV20-1 to TRBJ2-5; weak D call: TRBD2 (6 bases). The specimen sequenced was naive T cells sorted from blood. This sequence originates from a man in his fifties or sixties in good health. In DNA form, the CDR3 reads TGCGGAGGAGGGGCCCTCCAAGAGACCCAGTACTTC. It is translated as CGGGALQETQYF.